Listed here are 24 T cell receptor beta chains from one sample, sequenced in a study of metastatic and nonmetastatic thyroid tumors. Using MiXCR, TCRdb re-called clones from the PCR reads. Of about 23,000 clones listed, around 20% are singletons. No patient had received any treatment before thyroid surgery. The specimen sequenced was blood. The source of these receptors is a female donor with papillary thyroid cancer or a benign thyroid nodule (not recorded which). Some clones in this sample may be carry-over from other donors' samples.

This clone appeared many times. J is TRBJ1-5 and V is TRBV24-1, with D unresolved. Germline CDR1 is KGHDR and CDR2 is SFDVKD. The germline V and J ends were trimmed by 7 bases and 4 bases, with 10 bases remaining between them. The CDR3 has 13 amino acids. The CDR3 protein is CATSPDGNQPQHF. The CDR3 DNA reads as TGTGCCACCAGCCCGGACGGGAATCAGCCCCAGCATTTT.

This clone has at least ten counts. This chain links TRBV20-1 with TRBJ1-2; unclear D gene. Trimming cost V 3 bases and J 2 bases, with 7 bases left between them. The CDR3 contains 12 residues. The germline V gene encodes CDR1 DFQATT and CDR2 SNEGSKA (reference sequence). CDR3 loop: CSAREDNYGYTF. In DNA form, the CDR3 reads TGCAGTGCTAGGGAGGACAACTATGGCTACACCTTC.

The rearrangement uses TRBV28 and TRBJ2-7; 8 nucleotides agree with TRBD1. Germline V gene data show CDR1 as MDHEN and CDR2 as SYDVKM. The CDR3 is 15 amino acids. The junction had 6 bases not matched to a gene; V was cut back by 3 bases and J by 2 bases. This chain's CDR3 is CASSFFGTGAYEQYF. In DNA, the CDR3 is TGTGCCAGCAGTTTCTTCGGGACAGGTGCCTACGAGCAGTACTTC.

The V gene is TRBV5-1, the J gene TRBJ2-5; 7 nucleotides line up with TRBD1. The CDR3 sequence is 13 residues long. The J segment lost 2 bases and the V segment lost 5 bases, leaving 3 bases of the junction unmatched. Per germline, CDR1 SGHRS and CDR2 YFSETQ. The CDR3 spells CASRRTGQETQYF. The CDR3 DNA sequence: TGCGCCAGCAGGAGGACAGGACAAGAGACCCAGTACTTC. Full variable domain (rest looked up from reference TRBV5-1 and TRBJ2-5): KAGVTQTPRYLIKTRGQQVTLSCSPISGHRSVSWYQQTPGQGLQFLFEYFSETQRNKGNFPGRFSGRQFSNSRSEMNVSTLELGDSALYLCASRRTGQETQYFGPGTRLLVL.

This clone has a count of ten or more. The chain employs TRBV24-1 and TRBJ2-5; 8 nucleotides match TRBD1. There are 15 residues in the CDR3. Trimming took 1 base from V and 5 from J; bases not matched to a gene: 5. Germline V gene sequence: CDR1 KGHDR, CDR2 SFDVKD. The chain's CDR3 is CATSDFGQGRETQYF. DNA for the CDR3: TGTGCCACCAGTGATTTCGGACAGGGTCGGGAGACCCAGTACTTC.

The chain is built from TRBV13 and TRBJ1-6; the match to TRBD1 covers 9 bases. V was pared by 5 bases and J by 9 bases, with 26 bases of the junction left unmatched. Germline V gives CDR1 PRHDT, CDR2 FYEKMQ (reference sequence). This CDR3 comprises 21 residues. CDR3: CASSRLAGAPREGTGISPLHF. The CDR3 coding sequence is TGTGCCAGCAGCCGACTAGCGGGAGCGCCCCGTGAAGGGACAGGGATTTCACCCCTCCACTTT. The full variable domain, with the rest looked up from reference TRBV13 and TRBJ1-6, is AAGVIQSPRHLIKEKRETATLKCYPIPRHDTVYWYQQGPGQDPQFLISFYEKMQSDKGSIPDRFSAQQFSDYHSELNMSSLELGDSALYFCASSRLAGAPREGTGISPLHFGNGTRLTVT.

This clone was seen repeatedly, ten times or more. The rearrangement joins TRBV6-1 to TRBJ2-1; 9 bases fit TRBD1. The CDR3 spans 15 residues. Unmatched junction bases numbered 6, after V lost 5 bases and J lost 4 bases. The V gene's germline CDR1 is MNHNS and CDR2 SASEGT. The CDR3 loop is CASSPQGAGYNEQFF. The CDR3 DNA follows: TGTGCCAGCAGTCCACAGGGGGCTGGGTACAATGAGCAGTTCTTC.

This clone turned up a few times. The CDR3 sequence: CASSDRRQGAGYTF. CDR3 coding DNA: TGTGCCAGCAGTGACCGGAGACAGGGGGCTGGCTACACCTTC. The rearrangement joins TRBV2 to TRBJ1-2; 10 bases line up with TRBD1. This CDR3 is built from 14 residues. The junction had 5 bases not matched to a gene; V was cut back by 3 bases and J by 7 bases. Looked up from germline, CDR1 is SNHLY and CDR2 is FYNNEI.

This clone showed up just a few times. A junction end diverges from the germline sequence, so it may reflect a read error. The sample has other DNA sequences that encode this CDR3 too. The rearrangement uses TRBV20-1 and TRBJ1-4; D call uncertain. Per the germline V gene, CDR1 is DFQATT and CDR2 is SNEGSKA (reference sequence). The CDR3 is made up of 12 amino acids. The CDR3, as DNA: TGCAGTGCTAGAACAGCAAATGAGAAACTGTTTTTT. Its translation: CSARTANEKLFF.

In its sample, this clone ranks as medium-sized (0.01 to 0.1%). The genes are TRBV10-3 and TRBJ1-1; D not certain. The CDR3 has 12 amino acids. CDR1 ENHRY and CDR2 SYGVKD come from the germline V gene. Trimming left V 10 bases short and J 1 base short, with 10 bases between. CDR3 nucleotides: TGTGCCACACTCACAGAGAACACTGAAGCTTTCTTT. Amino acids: CATLTENTEAFF.

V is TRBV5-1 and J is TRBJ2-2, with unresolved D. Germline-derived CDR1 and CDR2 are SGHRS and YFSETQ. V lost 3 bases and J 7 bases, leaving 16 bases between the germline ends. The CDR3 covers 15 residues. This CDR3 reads CASSSPLGGFGELFF. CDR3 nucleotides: TGCGCCAGCAGCTCACCCCTGGGTGGCTTCGGGGAGCTGTTTTTT.

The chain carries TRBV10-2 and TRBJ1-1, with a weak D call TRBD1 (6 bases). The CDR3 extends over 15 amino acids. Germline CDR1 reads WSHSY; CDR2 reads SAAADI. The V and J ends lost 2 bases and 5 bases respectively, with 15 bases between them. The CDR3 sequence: CASSEETGRWTEAFF. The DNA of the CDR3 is TGCGCCAGCAGTGAGGAAACAGGGAGGTGGACTGAAGCTTTCTTT.

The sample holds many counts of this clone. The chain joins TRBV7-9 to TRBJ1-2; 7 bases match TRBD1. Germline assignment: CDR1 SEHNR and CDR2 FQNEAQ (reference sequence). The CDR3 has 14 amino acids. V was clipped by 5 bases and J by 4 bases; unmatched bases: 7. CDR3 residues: CASSPGTDVYGYTF. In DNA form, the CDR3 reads TGTGCCAGCAGCCCAGGGACAGATGTCTATGGCTACACCTTC.

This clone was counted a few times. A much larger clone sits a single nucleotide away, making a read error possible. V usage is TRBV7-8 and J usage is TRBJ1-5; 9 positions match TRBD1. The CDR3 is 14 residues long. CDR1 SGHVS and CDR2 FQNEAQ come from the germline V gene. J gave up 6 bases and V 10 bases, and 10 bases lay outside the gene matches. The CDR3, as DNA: TGTGCCACTGGGGACAGGGTTGTCTTTCAGCCCCAGCATTTT. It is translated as CATGDRVVFQPQHF.

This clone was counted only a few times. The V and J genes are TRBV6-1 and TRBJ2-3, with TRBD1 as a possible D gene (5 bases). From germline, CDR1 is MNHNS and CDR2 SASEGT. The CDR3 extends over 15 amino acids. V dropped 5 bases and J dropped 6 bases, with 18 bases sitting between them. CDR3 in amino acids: CASSPGQTARDTQYF. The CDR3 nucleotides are TGTGCCAGCAGTCCCGGACAAACCGCACGGGATACGCAGTATTTT.

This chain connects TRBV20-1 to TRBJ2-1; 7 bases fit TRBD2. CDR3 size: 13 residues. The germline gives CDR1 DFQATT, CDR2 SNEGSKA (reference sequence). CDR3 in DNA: TGCAGGGGGCGCGGACTAGTTGATAATGAGCAGTTCTTC. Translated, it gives CRGRGLVDNEQFF.

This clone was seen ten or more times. Written as DNA, the CDR3 is TGCGCCAGCAGCCAAGATCAGGTCGCTAGCTCTGGAAACACCATATATTTT. It codes for CASSQDQVASSGNTIYF. The chain recombines TRBV4-3 with TRBJ1-3; D gene uncertain. The CDR3 extends over 17 amino acids. The germline CDR1 and CDR2 sequences are LGHNA and YSLEER. The V end was cut by 0 bases, the J end by 0 bases, with 12 bases between.

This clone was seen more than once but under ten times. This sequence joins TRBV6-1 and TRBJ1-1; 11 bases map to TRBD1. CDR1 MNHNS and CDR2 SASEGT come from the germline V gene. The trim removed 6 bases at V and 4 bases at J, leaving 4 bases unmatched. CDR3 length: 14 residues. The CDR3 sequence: CASSKDRGLTEAFF. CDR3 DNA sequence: TGTGCCAGCAGCAAGGACAGGGGGCTCACTGAAGCTTTCTTT.

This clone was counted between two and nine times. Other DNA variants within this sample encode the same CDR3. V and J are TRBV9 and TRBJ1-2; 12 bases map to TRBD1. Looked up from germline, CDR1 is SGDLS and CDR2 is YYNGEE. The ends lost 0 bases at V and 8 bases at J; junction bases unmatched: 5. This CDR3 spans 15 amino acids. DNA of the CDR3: TGTGCCAGCAGCGTAGAGGGACAGGGGGCTGGGGGCTACACCTTC. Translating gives CASSVEGQGAGGYTF.

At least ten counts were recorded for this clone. The CDR3 nucleotides read TGTGCCAGCAGCTTGGACTCAGATACGCAGTATTTT. Amino acid sequence: CASSLDSDTQYF. V is TRBV11-2 and J is TRBJ2-3, with D possibly matching TRBD2 (5 bases). V was trimmed by 3 bases and J by 4 bases, leaving 5 bases between them. This CDR3 spans 12 amino acids. Germline lookup yields CDR1 SGHAT and CDR2 FQNNGV.

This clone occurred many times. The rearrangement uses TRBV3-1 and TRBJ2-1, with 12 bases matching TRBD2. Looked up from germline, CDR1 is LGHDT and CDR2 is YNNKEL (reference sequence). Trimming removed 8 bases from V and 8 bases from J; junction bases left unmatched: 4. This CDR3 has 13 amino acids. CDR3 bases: TGTGCCAGCCAGACTAGCGGGAGTGATGAGCAGTTCTTC. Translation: CASQTSGSDEQFF.

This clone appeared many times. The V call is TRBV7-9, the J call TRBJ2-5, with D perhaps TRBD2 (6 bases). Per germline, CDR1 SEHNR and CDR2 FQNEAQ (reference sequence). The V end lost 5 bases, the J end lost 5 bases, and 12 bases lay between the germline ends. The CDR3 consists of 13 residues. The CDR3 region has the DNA TGTGCCAGCAGCGCAACGGGAGTTGAGACCCAGTACTTC. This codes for CASSATGVETQYF. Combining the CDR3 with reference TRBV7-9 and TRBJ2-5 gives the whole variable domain DTGVSQNPRHKITKRGQNVTFRCDPISEHNRLYWYRQTLGQGPEFLTYFQNEAQLEKSRLLSDRFSAERPKGSFSTLEIQRTEQGDSAMYLCASSATGVETQYFGPGTRLLVL.

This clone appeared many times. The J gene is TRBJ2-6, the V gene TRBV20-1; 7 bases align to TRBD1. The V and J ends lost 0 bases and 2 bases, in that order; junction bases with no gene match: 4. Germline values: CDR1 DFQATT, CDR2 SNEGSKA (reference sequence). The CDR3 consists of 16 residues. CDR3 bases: TGCAGTGCTAGAGATTGGGGACAGCCTGGGGCCAACGTCCTGACTTTC. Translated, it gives CSARDWGQPGANVLTF.

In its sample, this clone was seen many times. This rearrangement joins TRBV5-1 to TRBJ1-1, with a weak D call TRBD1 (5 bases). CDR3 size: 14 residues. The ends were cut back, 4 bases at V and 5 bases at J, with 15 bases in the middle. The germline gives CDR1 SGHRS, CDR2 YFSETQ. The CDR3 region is CASSPPGTSTEAFF. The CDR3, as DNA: TGCGCCAGCAGCCCTCCGGGGACGAGTACTGAAGCTTTCTTT.